This T cell receptor beta chain was identified during a study of a mutant IDH1 vaccine in newly diagnosed glioma. This sample's time point: week 11, during vaccination. The study gave 300 ug of mutant IDH1 20-mer peptide per vaccine dose, with topical imiquimod. This clone was found once. Its antigen is undetermined. The method was immunoSEQ multiplex PCR; TCRdb's version includes in-frame clones alone and lacks a portion of them. The data show about 120,000 clones, roughly 90% seen once. This receptor was identified in a woman aged 45 to 65 with glioma. The input for sequencing was PBMCs, taken from a glioma patient whose treatment included an IDH1 peptide vaccine.

The CDR3 here is CASSLTGKVEQYF. The CDR3 coding sequence is TGTGCCAGCAGCTTAACCGGGAAAGTCGAGCAGTACTTC. This sequence joins TRBV7-3 and TRBJ2-7; D is possibly TRBD2 (5 bases). From germline, CDR1 is SGHTA and CDR2 FQGTGA. V was clipped by 0 bases and J by 6 bases, with 9 bases between them. There are 13 residues in the CDR3.